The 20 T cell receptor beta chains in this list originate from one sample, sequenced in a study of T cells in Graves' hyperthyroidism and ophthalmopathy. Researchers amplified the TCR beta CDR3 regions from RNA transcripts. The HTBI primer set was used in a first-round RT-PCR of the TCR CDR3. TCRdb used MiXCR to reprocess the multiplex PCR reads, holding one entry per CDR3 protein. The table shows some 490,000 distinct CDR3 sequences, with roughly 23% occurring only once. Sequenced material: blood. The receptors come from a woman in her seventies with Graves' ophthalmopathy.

In DNA form, the CDR3 reads TGTGCCAGCAGTTACCCGGGACAGGGGGCAAGGAATGAGCAGTTCTTC. Its translation: CASSYPGQGARNEQFF. V gene TRBV6-9 combines with J gene TRBJ2-1, with 12 bases matching TRBD1. CDR3 length: 16 residues. The ends lost 3 bases at V and 7 bases at J; junction bases unmatched: 7. Germline CDR1 reads MNHGY; CDR2 reads SVAAGI.

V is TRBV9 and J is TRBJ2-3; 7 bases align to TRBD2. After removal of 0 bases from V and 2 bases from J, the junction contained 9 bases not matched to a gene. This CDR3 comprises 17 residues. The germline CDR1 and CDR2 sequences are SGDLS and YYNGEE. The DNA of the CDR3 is TGTGCCAGCAGCGTAGCTTCGGCTAGCGGATTCACAGATACGCAGTATTTT. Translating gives CASSVASASGFTDTQYF.

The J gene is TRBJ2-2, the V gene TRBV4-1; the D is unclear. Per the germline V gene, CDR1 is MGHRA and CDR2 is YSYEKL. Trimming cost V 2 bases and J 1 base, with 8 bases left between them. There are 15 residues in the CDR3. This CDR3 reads CASSQRMRNTGELFF. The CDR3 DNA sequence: TGCGCCAGCAGCCAAAGGATGAGGAACACCGGGGAGCTGTTTTTT.

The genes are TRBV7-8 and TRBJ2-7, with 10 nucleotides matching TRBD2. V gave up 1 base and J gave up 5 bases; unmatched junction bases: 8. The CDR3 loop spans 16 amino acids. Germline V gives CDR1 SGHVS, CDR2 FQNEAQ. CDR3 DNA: TGTGCCAGCAGCTTAGAAAGAGCGGGAGGGCCTGACGAGCAGTACTTC. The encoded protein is CASSLERAGGPDEQYF. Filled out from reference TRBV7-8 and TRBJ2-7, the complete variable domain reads GAGVSQSPRYKVAKRGQDVALRCDPISGHVSLFWYQQALGQGPEFLTYFQNEAQLDKSGLPSDRFFAERPEGSVSTLKIQRTQQEDSAVYLCASSLERAGGPDEQYFGPGTRLTVT.

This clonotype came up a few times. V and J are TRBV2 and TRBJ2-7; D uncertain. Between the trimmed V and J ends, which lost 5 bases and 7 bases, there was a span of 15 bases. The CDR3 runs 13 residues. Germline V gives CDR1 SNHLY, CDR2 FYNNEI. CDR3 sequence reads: CASSTDWSGEQYF. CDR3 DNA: TGTGCCAGCAGTACCGACTGGTCTGGGGAGCAGTACTTC.

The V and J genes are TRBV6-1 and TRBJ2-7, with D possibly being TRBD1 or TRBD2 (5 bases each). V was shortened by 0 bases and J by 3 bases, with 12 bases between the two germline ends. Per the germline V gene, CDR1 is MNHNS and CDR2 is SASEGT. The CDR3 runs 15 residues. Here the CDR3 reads CASSEARGVGYEQYF. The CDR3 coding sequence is TGTGCCAGCAGTGAAGCGAGGGGAGTTGGCTACGAGCAGTACTTC.

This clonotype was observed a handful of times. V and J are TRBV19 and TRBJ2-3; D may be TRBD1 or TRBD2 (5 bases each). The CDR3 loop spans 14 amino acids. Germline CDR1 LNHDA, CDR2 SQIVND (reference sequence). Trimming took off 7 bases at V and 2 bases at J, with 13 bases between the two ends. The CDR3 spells CASNMGRSTDTQYF. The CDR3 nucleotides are TGTGCCAGTAACATGGGACGGTCCACAGATACGCAGTATTTT. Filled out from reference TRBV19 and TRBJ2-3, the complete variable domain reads DGGITQSPKYLFRKEGQNVTLSCEQNLNHDAMYWYRQDPGQGLRLIYYSQIVNDFQKGDIAEGYSVSREKKESFPLTVTSAQKNPTAFYLCASNMGRSTDTQYFGPGTRLTVL.

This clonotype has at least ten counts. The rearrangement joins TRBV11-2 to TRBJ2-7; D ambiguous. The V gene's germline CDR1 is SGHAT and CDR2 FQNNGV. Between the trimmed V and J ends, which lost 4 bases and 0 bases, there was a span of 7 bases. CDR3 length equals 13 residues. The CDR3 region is CASSYYSSYEQYF. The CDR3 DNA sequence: TGTGCCAGCAGCTACTACAGCTCCTACGAGCAGTACTTC.

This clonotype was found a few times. CDR3 loop: CSARDLLAGSADTQYF. The CDR3 region has the DNA TGCAGTGCTAGAGATCTCCTAGCGGGATCCGCAGATACGCAGTATTTT. The chain recombines TRBV20-1 with TRBJ2-3, with 9 bases matching TRBD2. Germline V gene sequence: CDR1 DFQATT, CDR2 SNEGSKA (reference sequence). This CDR3 has 16 residues. V was clipped by 0 bases and J by 4 bases; unmatched bases: 8.

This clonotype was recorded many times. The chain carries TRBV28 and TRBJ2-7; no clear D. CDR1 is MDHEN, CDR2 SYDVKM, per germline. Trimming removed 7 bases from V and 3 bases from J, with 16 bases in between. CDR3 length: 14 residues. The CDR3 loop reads CASTPPAPNYEQYF. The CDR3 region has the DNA TGTGCCAGCACCCCTCCGGCACCTAACTACGAGCAGTACTTC.

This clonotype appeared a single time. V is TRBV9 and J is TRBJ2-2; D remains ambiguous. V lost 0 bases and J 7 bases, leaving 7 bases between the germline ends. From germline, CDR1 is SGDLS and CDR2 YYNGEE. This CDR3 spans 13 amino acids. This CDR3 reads CASSVGEYGELFF. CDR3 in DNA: TGTGCCAGCAGCGTAGGAGAGTACGGGGAGCTGTTTTTT.

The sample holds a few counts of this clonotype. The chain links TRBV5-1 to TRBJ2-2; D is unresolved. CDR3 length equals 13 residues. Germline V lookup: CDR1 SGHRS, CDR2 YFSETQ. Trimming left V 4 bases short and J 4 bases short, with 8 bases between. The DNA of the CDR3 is TGCGCCAGCAGCGCAGTAATCACCGGGGAGCTGTTTTTT. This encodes CASSAVITGELFF.

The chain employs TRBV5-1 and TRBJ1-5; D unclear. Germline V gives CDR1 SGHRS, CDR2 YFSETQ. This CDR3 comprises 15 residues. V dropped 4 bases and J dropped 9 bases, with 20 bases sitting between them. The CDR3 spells CASSAGPGSRRPQHF. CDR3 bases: TGCGCCAGCAGCGCCGGGCCGGGATCCCGGAGGCCCCAGCATTTT. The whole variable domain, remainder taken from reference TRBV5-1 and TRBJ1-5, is KAGVTQTPRYLIKTRGQQVTLSCSPISGHRSVSWYQQTPGQGLQFLFEYFSETQRNKGNFPGRFSGRQFSNSRSEMNVSTLELGDSALYLCASSAGPGSRRPQHFGDGTRLSIL.

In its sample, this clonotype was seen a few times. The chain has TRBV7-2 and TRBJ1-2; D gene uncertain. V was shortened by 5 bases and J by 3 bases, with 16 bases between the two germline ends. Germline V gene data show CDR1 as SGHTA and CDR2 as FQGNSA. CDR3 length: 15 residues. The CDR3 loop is CASSLNPAAHYGYTF. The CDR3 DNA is TGTGCCAGCAGCCTAAACCCCGCAGCTCACTATGGCTACACCTTC.

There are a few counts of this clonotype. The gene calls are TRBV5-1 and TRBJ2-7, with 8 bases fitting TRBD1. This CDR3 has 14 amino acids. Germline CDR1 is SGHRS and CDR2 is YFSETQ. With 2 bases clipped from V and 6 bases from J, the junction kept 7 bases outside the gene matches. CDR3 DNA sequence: TGCGCCAGCAGCTTAAGACAGGGGAGTCTCGAGCAGTACTTC. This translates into CASSLRQGSLEQYF.

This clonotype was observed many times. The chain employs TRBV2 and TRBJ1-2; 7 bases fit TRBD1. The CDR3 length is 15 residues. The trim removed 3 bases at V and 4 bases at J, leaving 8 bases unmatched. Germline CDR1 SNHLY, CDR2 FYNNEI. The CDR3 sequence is CASSERRDSAYGYTF. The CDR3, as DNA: TGTGCCAGCAGTGAGAGACGGGACAGTGCCTATGGCTACACCTTC.

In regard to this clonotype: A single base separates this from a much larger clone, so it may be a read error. CDR3 in DNA: TGTGCCAGCGGGGCCAACACCGTATATTTT. Translating gives CASGANTVYF. V and J are TRBV12-3 or TRBV12-4 and TRBJ1-3, with D perhaps matching TRBD1 (5 bases). The CDR3 extends over 10 amino acids.

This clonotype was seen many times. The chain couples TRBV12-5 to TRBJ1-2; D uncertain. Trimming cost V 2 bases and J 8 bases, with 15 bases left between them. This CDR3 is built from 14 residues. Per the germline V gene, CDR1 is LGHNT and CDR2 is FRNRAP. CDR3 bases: TGTGCTAGTGGTTTGACCCTGCTGGGAGCCGGCTACACCTTC. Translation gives CASGLTLLGAGYTF. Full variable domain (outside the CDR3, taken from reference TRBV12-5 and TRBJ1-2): DARVTQTPRHKVTEMGQEVTMRCQPILGHNTVFWYRQTMMQGLELLAYFRNRAPLDDSGMPKDRFSAEMPDATLATLKIQPSEPRDSAVYFCASGLTLLGAGYTFGSGTRLTVV.

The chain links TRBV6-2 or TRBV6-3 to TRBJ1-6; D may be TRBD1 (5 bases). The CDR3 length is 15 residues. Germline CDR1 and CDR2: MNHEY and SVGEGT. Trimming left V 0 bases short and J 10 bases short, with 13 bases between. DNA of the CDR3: TGTGCCAGCAGTTACTCCCCCGGGGGATACTCACCCCTCCACTTT. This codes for CASSYSPGGYSPLHF.

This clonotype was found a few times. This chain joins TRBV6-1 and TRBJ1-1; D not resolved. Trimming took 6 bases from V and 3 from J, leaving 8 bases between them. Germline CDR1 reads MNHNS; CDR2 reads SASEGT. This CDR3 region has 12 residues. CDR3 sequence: CASSWDDTEAFF. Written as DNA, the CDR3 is TGTGCCAGCAGCTGGGATGACACTGAAGCTTTCTTT.